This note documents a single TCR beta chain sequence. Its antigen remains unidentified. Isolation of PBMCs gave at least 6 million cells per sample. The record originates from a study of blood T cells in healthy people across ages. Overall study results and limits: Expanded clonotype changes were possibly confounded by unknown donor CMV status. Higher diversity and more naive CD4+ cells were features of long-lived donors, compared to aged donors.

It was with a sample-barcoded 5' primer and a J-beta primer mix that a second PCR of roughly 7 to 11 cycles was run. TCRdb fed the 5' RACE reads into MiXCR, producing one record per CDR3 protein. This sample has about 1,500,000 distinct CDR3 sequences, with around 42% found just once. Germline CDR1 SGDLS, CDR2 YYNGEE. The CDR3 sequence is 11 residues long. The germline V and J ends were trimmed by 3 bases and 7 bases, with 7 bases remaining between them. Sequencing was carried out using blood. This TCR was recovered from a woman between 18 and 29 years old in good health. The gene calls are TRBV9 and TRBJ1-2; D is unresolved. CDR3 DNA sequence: TGTGCCAGCAGCGGTATAGGTGGCTACACCTTC. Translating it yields CASSGIGGYTF.